Below, 30 T cell receptor beta chains from the same sample are listed, as sequenced in a study of T cell changes during pregnancy in multiple sclerosis. Produced via immunoSEQ multiplex PCR; TCRdb's table is partial and in-frame only. The sample includes 55,000 to 65,000 clones, about 94% seen only once; the top ten take more than 2%. The specimen comprised CD8+ T cells from peripheral blood mononuclear cells, sampled in the third trimester of pregnancy. Every receptor here comes from a female donor with multiple sclerosis, enrolled in a pregnancy study.

V and J are TRBV7-9 and TRBJ1-1; D is uncertain. Trimming shortened V by 3 bases and J by 2 bases, and 10 bases separated the two germline ends. Germline CDR1 is SEHNR and CDR2 is FQNEAQ (reference sequence). CDR3 length: 14 residues. The CDR3 reads CASSLVRGNTEAFF. The CDR3, as DNA: TGTGCCAGCAGCTTGGTTCGGGGAAACACTGAAGCTTTCTTT. The variable domain in full, with the rest retrieved from reference TRBV7-9 and TRBJ1-1, is DTGVSQNPRHKITKRGQNVTFRCDPISEHNRLYWYRQTLGQGPEFLTYFQNEAQLEKSRLLSDRFSAERPKGSFSTLEIQRTEQGDSAMYLCASSLVRGNTEAFFGQGTRLTVV.

This chain uses TRBV7-6 with TRBJ2-1; D may be TRBD1 (5 bases). Looked up from germline, CDR1 is SGHVS and CDR2 is FNYEAQ. Trimming removed 5 bases from V and 4 bases from J, with 9 bases in between. This CDR3 contains 13 residues. The chain's CDR3 is CASSLYRYNEQFF. The DNA of the CDR3 is TGTGCCAGCAGCCTTTACAGGTACAATGAGCAGTTCTTC.

The chain carries TRBV29-1 and TRBJ2-1, with 13 bases identical to TRBD2. Germline V gene sequence: CDR1 SQVTM, CDR2 ANQGSEA. The CDR3 consists of 18 residues. V lost 4 bases, J lost 0 bases, and 9 bases stayed unmatched. CDR3 nucleotides: TGCAGCGTTGGAGGACTAGCGGGGGAGGTATACTCCTACAATGAGCAGTTCTTC. Translating gives CSVGGLAGEVYSYNEQFF.

A single count supports this clone. The chain carries TRBV2 and TRBJ2-1, with D perhaps matching TRBD2 (6 bases). Trimming pared 7 bases from V and 5 bases from J, leaving 12 bases between. The CDR3 length is 13 residues. Germline V gene sequence: CDR1 SNHLY, CDR2 FYNNEI. CDR3 residues: CASKEGAHNEQFF. For the CDR3, the DNA is TGTGCCAGCAAGGAGGGAGCGCACAATGAGCAGTTCTTC.

The rearrangement uses TRBV19 and TRBJ2-1; 10 nucleotides match TRBD2. Per the germline V gene, CDR1 is LNHDA and CDR2 is SQIVND (reference sequence). The length of the CDR3 is 15 residues. V lost 8 bases, J lost 0 bases, and 4 bases stayed unmatched. The CDR3 region is CASESSGSSYNEQFF. The CDR3 bases are TGTGCCAGTGAATCTAGCGGGAGCTCCTACAATGAGCAGTTCTTC.

The chain couples TRBV9 to TRBJ2-1; TRBD2 aligns across 11 bases. This CDR3 has 17 amino acids. Germline CDR1 reads SGDLS; CDR2 reads YYNGEE. Trimming removed 3 bases from V and 2 bases from J; junction bases left unmatched: 7. CDR3 region: CASSADLAGGAYNEQFF. CDR3 nucleotides: TGTGCCAGCAGCGCCGACCTAGCGGGAGGAGCCTACAATGAGCAGTTCTTC.

The V and J genes are TRBV19 and TRBJ2-1, with a possible D match to TRBD1 (5 bases). Trimming removed 6 bases at V and 8 bases at J, with 14 bases between. This CDR3 is 13 amino acids long. The germline V gene has CDR1 LNHDA and CDR2 SQIVND (reference sequence). CDR3 residues: CASSLTVLDEQFF. CDR3 DNA: TGTGCCAGTAGCCTGACAGTTCTAGATGAGCAGTTCTTC.

This chain joins TRBV7-8 and TRBJ2-7; TRBD1 might be the D (5 bases). CDR3 length equals 15 residues. Trimming pared 0 bases from V and 6 bases from J, leaving 15 bases between. CDR1 and CDR2 from the germline V gene are SGHVS and FQNEAQ. The CDR3 sequence is CASSLALAGIGEQYF. The DNA of the CDR3 is TGTGCCAGCAGCTTAGCGCTCGCAGGGATTGGCGAGCAGTACTTC.

The CDR3 DNA reads TGTGCCAGCAGCCTCCGGACTAGCGGGACAGAAGAGACCCAGTACTTC. Its translation is CASSLRTSGTEETQYF. The rearrangement joins TRBV11-3 to TRBJ2-5, with TRBD2 matching 12 bases. Trimming removed 5 bases from V and 3 bases from J; junction bases left unmatched: 7. The CDR3 sequence is 16 residues long. Per the germline V gene, CDR1 is SGHNT and CDR2 is YENEEA.

This chain links TRBV5-8 with TRBJ1-2; D uncertain. This CDR3 is built from 15 residues. Germline V gene data show CDR1 as SGHTS and CDR2 as YDEGEE. V lost 6 bases and J lost 2, with 17 bases in between. The CDR3 DNA reads TGTGCCAGCACCGCTAACCCCGACATAAACTATGGCTACACCTTC. It translates to CASTANPDINYGYTF.

The J gene is TRBJ2-2, the V gene TRBV15; 8 positions match TRBD1. The germline CDR1 and CDR2 sequences are LNHNV and YYDKDF (reference sequence). The CDR3 is made up of 14 amino acids. V lost 8 bases to trimming and J lost 6 bases; unmatched junction nucleotides: 8. CDR3 in DNA: TGTGCCACCGGGGCCCCAGGGGGCGCCGGGGAGCTGTTTTTT. It specifies CATGAPGGAGELFF.

Comment on this clone: Germline and junction disagree at one end, which may indicate a read error. The J gene is TRBJ1-4, the V gene TRBV28; D call uncertain. Germline CDR1 reads MDHEN; CDR2 reads SYDVKM. This CDR3 has 9 amino acids. CDR3 nucleotides: TGCTTCTCGAGGGAGAAACTGTTTTTT. It encodes CFSREKLFF.

The chain has TRBV6-1 and TRBJ1-1; the D is unclear. Germline V gene data show CDR1 as MNHNS and CDR2 as SASEGT. This CDR3 is 11 amino acids long. V shed 8 bases and J shed 1 base, with 5 bases lying between them. CDR3 protein: CASEQNTEAFF. CDR3 bases: TGTGCCAGCGAGCAGAACACTGAAGCTTTCTTT.

The rearrangement joins TRBV10-3 to TRBJ2-7; TRBD2 agrees at 12 bases. Germline lookup yields CDR1 ENHRY and CDR2 SYGVKD. With V trimmed by 0 bases and J by 3 bases, 6 bases remained unmatched. The CDR3 consists of 17 residues. CDR3 nucleotides: TGTGCCATCAGTGAGTCGAGTGGACTAGCGGGAATCTACGAGCAGTACTTC. As protein: CAISESSGLAGIYEQYF.

The chain carries TRBV2 and TRBJ2-1; a weak D match, TRBD2 (6 bases). Germline CDR1 is SNHLY and CDR2 is FYNNEI. V was pared by 6 bases and J by 0 bases, with 12 bases between. There are 15 residues in the CDR3. CDR3 in amino acids: CASRGGLSSYNEQFF. The CDR3 nucleotides are TGTGCCAGCAGGGGCGGACTAAGCTCCTACAATGAGCAGTTCTTC.

CDR3 DNA sequence: TGTGCCAGCAGTCTATCGTTTAGCGGGGTACAAGAGACCCAGTACTTC. Translating gives CASSLSFSGVQETQYF. The V gene is TRBV6-6, the J gene TRBJ2-5; TRBD2 agrees at 8 bases. The germline V gene encodes CDR1 MNHNY and CDR2 SVGAGI (reference sequence). The CDR3 is 16 residues long. The V gene end was trimmed by 5 bases and the J gene end by 2 bases; junction bases not matched to a gene: 10.

This chain uses TRBV28 with TRBJ1-1; 9 bases match TRBD1. The J segment lost 7 bases and the V segment lost 1 base, leaving 16 bases of the junction unmatched. Germline CDR1 is MDHEN and CDR2 is SYDVKM. The CDR3 spans 18 residues. The CDR3 bases are TGTGCCAGCAGTTTATACAGGGGGCTAGATATTAGACGGGGTGAAGCTTTCTTT. As protein: CASSLYRGLDIRRGEAFF. Filled out from reference TRBV28 and TRBJ1-1, the complete variable domain reads DVKVTQSSRYLVKRTGEKVFLECVQDMDHENMFWYRQDPGLGLRLIYFSYDVKMKEKGDIPEGYSVSREKKERFSLILESASTNQTSMYLCASSLYRGLDIRRGEAFFGQGTRLTVV.

The chain uses TRBV29-1 and TRBJ2-7; a possible D gene is TRBD1 (7 bases). Germline CDR1 reads SQVTM; CDR2 reads ANQGSEA. The CDR3 consists of 14 residues. The V and J ends lost 6 bases and 2 bases respectively, with 17 bases between them. CDR3 sequence: CSVVGGTATYEQYF. In DNA, the CDR3 is TGCAGCGTCGTGGGCGGGACAGCCACCTACGAGCAGTACTTC.

V usage is TRBV2 and J usage is TRBJ2-4, with TRBD2 matching over 10 bases. Germline CDR1 is SNHLY and CDR2 is FYNNEI. V trimming: 3 bases; J trimming: 2 bases; junction bases outside the gene matches: 10. The CDR3 is made up of 18 amino acids. The CDR3 sequence: CASSDAPLAGVSKNIQYF. The DNA of the CDR3 is TGTGCCAGCAGTGATGCCCCCCTAGCGGGAGTATCCAAAAACATTCAGTACTTC. The whole variable domain, filled in from reference TRBV2 and TRBJ2-4, reads EPEVTQTPSHQVTQMGQEVILRCVPISNHLYFYWYRQILGQKVEFLVSFYNNEISEKSEIFDDQFSVERPDGSNFTLKIRSTKLEDSAMYFCASSDAPLAGVSKNIQYFGAGTRLSVL.

The V gene is TRBV4-2, the J gene TRBJ1-3; D is ambiguous. The CDR3 is made up of 16 amino acids. Germline CDR1 reads LGHNA; CDR2 reads YNFKEQ. With 0 bases removed from V and 2 bases from J, the gap between germline ends came to 11 bases. CDR3 amino acids: CASSQEQASTGNTIYF. The CDR3 region has the DNA TGTGCCAGCAGCCAAGAGCAGGCCTCAACTGGAAACACCATATATTTT.

The chain carries TRBV28 and TRBJ2-1; 15 nucleotides line up with TRBD2. The CDR3 sequence is 18 residues long. Germline V gene sequence: CDR1 MDHEN, CDR2 SYDVKM. Trimming took 7 bases from V and 4 from J; bases not matched to a gene: 11. This CDR3 reads CASISTGTSGRSYNEQFF. The CDR3 region has the DNA TGTGCCAGCATCTCAACAGGGACTAGCGGGAGGTCTTACAATGAGCAGTTCTTC.

V is TRBV5-1 and J is TRBJ2-7; TRBD1 agrees at 7 bases. CDR1 and CDR2 (germline): SGHRS, YFSETQ. V lost 4 bases and J lost 2; bases outside the gene matches: 12. This CDR3 is built from 16 residues. CDR3 in DNA: TGCGCCAGCAGCAGACCTTTGACAGGGACCCCCTACGAGCAGTACTTC. Protein product: CASSRPLTGTPYEQYF.

The chain employs TRBV5-6 and TRBJ2-2; D remains unclear. Trimming pared 0 bases from V and 0 bases from J, leaving 6 bases between. The germline CDR1 and CDR2 sequences are SGHDT and YYEEEE. The CDR3 has 15 amino acids. CDR3 loop: CASSLVLANTGELFF. CDR3 in DNA: TGTGCCAGCAGCTTGGTCCTAGCGAACACCGGGGAGCTGTTTTTT. Full variable domain (outside the CDR3, taken from reference TRBV5-6 and TRBJ2-2): DAGVTQSPTHLIKTRGQQVTLRCSPKSGHDTVSWYQQALGQGPQFIFQYYEEEERQRGNFPDRFSGHQFPNYSSELNVNALLLGDSALYLCASSLVLANTGELFFGEGSRLTVL.

The rearrangement uses TRBV27 and TRBJ2-7; possible D gene TRBD1, 5 bases. V gave up 6 bases and J gave up 2 bases, with 11 bases separating them. Germline assignment: CDR1 MNHEY and CDR2 SMNVEV (reference sequence). There are 13 residues in the CDR3. DNA for the CDR3: TGTGCCAGCAGCAGGGCTGGCCCCTACGAGCAGTACTTC. It codes for CASSRAGPYEQYF.

This chain links TRBV29-1 with TRBJ2-2; TRBD1 might be the D (6 bases). Germline CDR1 reads SQVTM; CDR2 reads ANQGSEA. Trimming shortened V by 7 bases and J by 3 bases, and 12 bases separated the two germline ends. The length of the CDR3 is 13 residues. DNA of the CDR3: TGCAGCGCCCCAGGGGTTTACACCGGGGAGCTGTTTTTT. Its translation: CSAPGVYTGELFF.

As concerns this clone: The same CDR3 also results from other DNA sequences found in this sample. This rearrangement joins TRBV27 to TRBJ2-7; 7 bases line up with TRBD2. Germline V gives CDR1 MNHEY, CDR2 SMNVEV (reference sequence). The J segment lost 1 base and the V segment lost 5 bases, leaving 2 bases of the junction unmatched. This CDR3 is 13 amino acids long. In DNA form, the CDR3 reads TGTGCCAGCAGTCCCGGGGGGTCCTACGAGCAGTACTTC. This sequence encodes CASSPGGSYEQYF.

This clone appeared a single time. This chain uses TRBV19 with TRBJ2-5, with TRBD1 matching over 8 bases. CDR1 and CDR2 (germline): LNHDA, SQIVND (reference sequence). Losses at the gene ends were 6 bases for V and 5 bases for J; bases not matched to a gene: 11. This CDR3 region has 15 residues. The CDR3 sequence: CASSGSRGRMETQYF. CDR3 DNA sequence: TGTGCCAGTAGCGGAAGCAGGGGGCGAATGGAGACCCAGTACTTC.

The chain combines TRBV5-1 with TRBJ2-6; 7 bases fit TRBD1. Germline CDR1 reads SGHRS; CDR2 reads YFSETQ. This CDR3 region has 18 residues. J lost 0 bases, V lost 1 base, and 7 bases had no gene match. The CDR3 DNA reads TGCGCCAGCAGCTTGTTTCCGGACAGGAGCTCTGGGGCCAACGTCCTGACTTTC. Residues: CASSLFPDRSSGANVLTF.

This chain joins TRBV4-2 and TRBJ2-7; TRBD1 matches at 7 bases. V gave up 0 bases and J gave up 6 bases; unmatched junction bases: 11. The length of the CDR3 is 16 residues. Germline lookup yields CDR1 LGHNA and CDR2 YNFKEQ. The CDR3 loop is CASSQEGRGYDLEQYF. CDR3 sequence (DNA): TGTGCCAGCAGCCAAGAGGGCAGGGGGTATGATCTCGAGCAGTACTTC.

The chain links TRBV5-5 to TRBJ2-2, with D unresolved. The CDR3 has 11 residues. V gave up 7 bases and J gave up 5 bases, with 6 bases separating them. Per germline, CDR1 SGHKS and CDR2 YYEKEE (reference sequence). Here the CDR3 reads CASQVTGELFF. DNA of the CDR3: TGTGCCAGCCAGGTGACCGGGGAGCTGTTTTTT.